This T cell receptor beta chain was captured in a study of shared clonotypes between healthy human individuals. Genomic DNA (from each subset) was split evenly across several immunoSEQ plates. The data were produced by immunoSEQ multiplex PCR, yet TCRdb's version contains in-frame clones alone and is incomplete. The sample records around 2,100,000 clones, about 95% being singletons. Study-wide results and caveats: Sampling covered blood only; tissue repertoires likely differ. Memory subsets generally showed smaller estimated richness than naive subsets did.

Worth noting for this clone: Its antigen is still unknown.

V was pared by 3 bases and J by 4 bases, with 13 bases of the junction left unmatched. There are 17 residues in the CDR3. Germline loops: CDR1 MNHNS, CDR2 SASEGT. CD45RO-negative cells were positively selected for CCR7, leaving out terminally differentiated effector memory CD45RA+ cells. The study enrolled healthy HIV-negative adults without recent acute infections or vaccinations as donors. Sequencing was performed on naive CD8+ T cells sorted from blood. The gene calls are TRBV6-1 and TRBJ2-5; 8 bases agree with TRBD1. The TCR originated in a man between 18 and 29 years old in good health. The CDR3 protein is CASSDFFGGRGLETQYF. CDR3 DNA sequence: TGTGCCAGCAGTGACTTTTTTGGTGGCAGGGGGCTAGAGACCCAGTACTTC.